These T cell receptor beta chains were read from a single sample in a study of blood T cell repertoires in COVID-19. Sequencing was performed with immunoSEQ multiplex PCR; in TCRdb, only in-frame clones are kept and a portion is missing. The sample gives hundreds of thousands of clones, about nine tenths of which show up once; 12% is in the top ten. Sequencing used peripheral blood. The receptors originated from a woman aged 55-75 years with acute or convalescent COVID-19. Both conserved end residues are part of each CDR3. The D gene is left open where the match is weak. Clone size is given for some rows only: seen once, a few or many times, or a class if the clone is expanded.

TRBV4-3	TRBJ1-1	.	few	CASSQEGGGGEAFF	TGCGCCAGCAGCCAGGAAGGGGGGGGTGGTGAAGCTTTCTTT
TRBV7-2	TRBJ2-1	TRBD2	.	CASSLTSAYNEQFF	TGTGCCAGCAGCTTGACTAGCGCCTACAATGAGCAGTTCTTC
TRBV7-9	TRBJ1-1	TRBD1	.	CASSRQGGRTEAFF	TGTGCCAGCTCGCGACAGGGGGGGCGTACTGAAGCTTTCTTT
TRBV28	TRBJ2-5	TRBD2	once	CASSGGSGVTIQETQYF	TGTGCCAGCAGTGGTGGTAGCGGGGTTACAATTCAAGAGACCCAGTACTTC
TRBV19	TRBJ1-4	.	.	CASSMWGDNEKLFF	TGTGCCAGTAGTATGTGGGGAGACAATGAAAAACTGTTTTTT
TRBV29-1	TRBJ1-2	TRBD1	.	CSVEDRETGYGYTF	TGCAGCGTTGAAGATCGCGAGACAGGGTACGGCTACACCTTC
TRBV3-1/TRBV3-2	TRBJ2-1	TRBD2	.	CASNIAGVSYEQFF	TGTGCCAGCAACATAGCGGGAGTATCATATGAGCAGTTCTTC
TRBV7-8	TRBJ2-7	TRBD1	.	CASRDSFTYEQYF	TGTGCCAGCCGGGACAGTTTCACCTACGAGCAGTACTTC
TRBV5-8	TRBJ1-2	TRBD1	.	CASSGLRQGNYGYTF	TGTGCCAGCAGCGGACTCCGACAGGGTAACTATGGCTACACCTTC
TRBV4-2	TRBJ1-1	.	.	CASSQVRTRELNTEAFF	TGTGCCAGCAGCCAAGTTCGGACACGCGAATTGAACACTGAAGCTTTCTTT
TRBV11-3	TRBJ2-3	TRBD1	.	CASSSGQGAGTDTQYF	TGTGCCAGCAGCTCGGGACAGGGGGCTGGCACAGATACGCAGTATTTT
TRBV6-4	TRBJ2-7	TRBD2	.	CASSGTSGGHRFSYEQYF	TGTGCCAGCAGTGGGACTAGCGGGGGGCACCGCTTCTCCTACGAGCAGTACTTC
TRBV6-5	TRBJ2-6	.	.	CASRTRASGANVLTF	TGTGCCAGCAGAACTAGAGCCTCTGGGGCCAACGTCCTGACTTTC
TRBV6-2/TRBV6-3	TRBJ2-7	.	.	CASSYGTPRRYEQYF	TGTGCCAGCAGTTACGGGACTCCCAGAAGGTACGAGCAGTACTTC
TRBV7-9	TRBJ2-5	TRBD1	.	CASSGLQGAGETQYF	TGTGCCAGCAGCGGGCTTCAGGGGGCGGGGGAGACCCAGTACTTC
TRBV4-3	TRBJ2-3	TRBD2	.	CASSQVWSGSGTQYF	TGCGCCAGCAGCCAAGTCTGGAGCGGGAGTGGTACGCAGTATTTT
TRBV3-1/TRBV3-2	TRBJ2-7	TRBD1	.	CASSQDNLPGQGLLEQYF	TGTGCCAGCAGCCAAGACAACTTGCCGGGACAGGGATTGTTAGAGCAGTACTTC
TRBV28	TRBJ1-6	.	.	CASSLSGDYSPLHF	TGTGCCAGCAGTTTATCGGGGGACTATTCACCCCTCCACTTT
TRBV25-1	TRBJ2-3	.	.	CASSEFPDTQYF	TGTGCCAGCAGTGAATTTCCGGATACGCAGTATTTT
TRBV7-9	TRBJ1-2	.	.	CASSLKTRDYGYTF	TGTGCCAGCAGCCTCAAAACCAGGGACTATGGCTACACCTTC
TRBV18	TRBJ1-3	TRBD1	.	CASSPRDRASGNTIYF	TGTGCCAGCTCACCAAGGGACAGAGCCTCTGGAAACACCATATATTTT
TRBV7-2	TRBJ2-1	TRBD2	.	CASSLATASGFNEQFF	TGTGCCAGCAGCTTAGCAACGGCTAGCGGGTTCAATGAGCAGTTCTTC
TRBV5-1	TRBJ2-7	.	few	CASSFSGRDYEQYF	TGCGCCAGCAGCTTTAGCGGCCGCGACTACGAGCAGTACTTC
TRBV7-3	TRBJ2-2	.	.	CASSLGTGKMFF	TGTGCCAGCAGCTTAGGAACAGGGAAGATGTTTTTT
TRBV6-1	TRBJ2-3	.	few	CASSEARVFADTQYF	TGTGCCAGCAGTGAGGCCAGGGTGTTTGCAGATACGCAGTATTTT
TRBV6-6	TRBJ2-7	TRBD1	.	CASRDRGMMSYEQYF	TGTGCCAGTAGGGACAGGGGTATGATGTCGTACGAGCAGTACTTC
TRBV19	TRBJ1-1	.	.	CASSILLGGLGVWRNTEAFF	TGTGCCAGTAGTATCCTGCTGGGTGGTCTCGGTGTTTGGAGAAACACTGAAGCTTTCTTT
TRBV6-2/TRBV6-3	TRBJ2-4	TRBD2	.	CASSYSKGGGFENIQYF	TGTGCCAGCAGTTACTCGAAAGGCGGGGGGTTCGAAAACATTCAGTACTTC
TRBV30	TRBJ1-6	.	once	CAWSVQNPPLHF	TGTGCCTGGAGTGTACAAAACCCACCCCTCCACTTT
TRBV27	TRBJ2-3	.	once	CASSTIPADTQYF	TGTGCCAGCAGTACTATCCCCGCAGATACGCAGTATTTT
TRBV5-1	TRBJ1-6	.	.	CAIPGFHSPLHF	TGCGCCATACCGGGTTTCCATTCACCCCTCCACTTT